This T cell receptor (beta chain) comes out of a study of cytomegalovirus exposure and HLA in healthy donors. Study-level points and caveats: In vitro checks showed that a few CMV-associated chains really do target CMV antigens. Cytomegalovirus association was assigned to more than 150 TCR beta chains.

Note on this clone: Its target is not known. This CDR3 is also generated by other DNA sequences in the sample.

Unrecorded immune exposures were likely, despite nominal health at sampling. With 60 Vbeta and 13 Jbeta primers, the PCR was carried out. The assay was immunoSEQ multiplex PCR, and TCRdb's table has in-frame clones only and misses some. The sample holds 100,000 or so clones, around four fifths seen once. This CDR3 comprises 16 residues. Per germline, CDR1 MGHRA and CDR2 YSYEKL. Trimming removed 0 bases from V and 3 bases from J, with 13 bases in between. The TCR was taken from a man between 35 and 55 years old in good health and CMV-seronegative. Sequencing was performed on PBMCs. The chain couples TRBV4-1 to TRBJ2-3, with D tentatively TRBD1 (5 bases). For the CDR3, the DNA is TGCGCCAGCAGCCAAGAGGAAGGGGATGGGACAGATACGCAGTATTTT. Translation: CASSQEEGDGTDTQYF.